This is a list of T cell receptor beta chains from one sample in a study of blood T cells in healthy people across ages. Using its own MiXCR run on the 5' RACE reads, TCRdb lists one record per CDR3 protein. The profile shows 850,000 to 1,000,000 distinct CDR3 sequences, 51% of them singletons. Sequencing input: blood. All receptors derive from a woman aged 55-70 years in good health. Each CDR3 is given with its conserved first and last residue. The D gene is left open where the match is weak. Expanded clones are given a class, and other clones once, few, many or no size at all.

v_gene: TRBV11-2
j_gene: TRBJ2-3
d_gene: NA
abundance: NA
CDR3aa: CASSWPTGATDTQYF
CDR3nt: TGTGCCAGCAGCTGGCCTACGGGAGCCACAGATACGCAGTATTTT

v_gene: TRBV4-1
j_gene: TRBJ2-3
d_gene: TRBD2
abundance: many
CDR3aa: CASSQAGGSGRAGYTQYF
CDR3nt: TGCGCCAGCAGCCAAGCCGGGGGGAGCGGGAGGGCCGGATATACGCAGTATTTT

v_gene: TRBV5-8
j_gene: TRBJ2-3
d_gene: NA
abundance: NA
CDR3aa: CASSLGVSSSSTDTQYF
CDR3nt: TGTGCCAGCAGCTTGGGGGTCTCATCCTCTAGCACAGATACGCAGTATTTT

v_gene: TRBV7-6
j_gene: TRBJ2-1
d_gene: NA
abundance: NA
CDR3aa: CASSADNSYNEQFF
CDR3nt: TGTGCCAGCAGCGCCGACAACTCCTACAATGAGCAGTTCTTC

v_gene: TRBV21-1
j_gene: TRBJ2-5
d_gene: NA
abundance: NA
CDR3aa: CASRRTLVSETQYF
CDR3nt: TGTGCCAGCCGCCGAACACTAGTTTCGGAGACCCAGTACTTC

v_gene: TRBV5-1
j_gene: TRBJ2-6
d_gene: NA
abundance: few
CDR3aa: CASSFDGSGANVLTF
CDR3nt: TGCGCCAGCAGCTTCGACGGCTCTGGGGCCAACGTCCTGACTTTC

v_gene: TRBV4-2
j_gene: TRBJ2-3
d_gene: TRBD2
abundance: few
CDR3aa: CASSQELAGASDTQYF
CDR3nt: TGTGCCAGCAGCCAAGAATTAGCGGGAGCTTCAGATACGCAGTATTTT

v_gene: TRBV10-3
j_gene: TRBJ2-7
d_gene: NA
abundance: NA
CDR3aa: CAISASDILSYEQYF
CDR3nt: TGTGCCATCAGTGCGTCGGACATATTGTCCTACGAGCAGTACTTC

v_gene: TRBV4-2
j_gene: TRBJ1-2
d_gene: NA
abundance: NA
CDR3aa: CASSQEDSGYTF
CDR3nt: TGTGCCAGCAGCCAAGAGGACAGTGGCTACACCTTC

v_gene: TRBV10-2
j_gene: TRBJ2-3
d_gene: NA
abundance: few
CDR3aa: CASSLTPYSTDTQYF
CDR3nt: TGCGCCAGCAGCTTGACACCTTACAGCACAGATACGCAGTATTTT

v_gene: TRBV7-2
j_gene: TRBJ2-3
d_gene: TRBD2
abundance: few
CDR3aa: CASSLPGLARRTDTQYF
CDR3nt: TGTGCCAGCAGCTTACCGGGACTAGCGAGACGCACAGATACGCAGTATTTT

v_gene: TRBV4-3
j_gene: TRBJ2-2
d_gene: TRBD2
abundance: NA
CDR3aa: CASSQASGNTGELFF
CDR3nt: TGCGCCAGCAGCCAAGCTAGCGGTAACACCGGGGAGCTGTTTTTT

v_gene: TRBV30
j_gene: TRBJ2-1
d_gene: TRBD2
abundance: few
CDR3aa: CAWSVGAGGNDEQFF
CDR3nt: TGTGCCTGGAGTGTAGGGGCGGGAGGGAACGATGAGCAGTTCTTC

v_gene: TRBV4-1
j_gene: TRBJ1-2
d_gene: NA
abundance: NA
CDR3aa: CASSQERFFYGYTF
CDR3nt: TGCGCCAGCAGCCAAGAGCGGTTTTTCTATGGCTACACCTTC

v_gene: TRBV12-3/TRBV12-4
j_gene: TRBJ1-6
d_gene: NA
abundance: NA
CDR3aa: CASSIGGYNSPLHF
CDR3nt: TGTGCCAGCAGCATAGGGGGTTATAATTCACCCCTCCACTTT

v_gene: TRBV4-2
j_gene: TRBJ2-3
d_gene: TRBD2
abundance: NA
CDR3aa: CASSPWGLAGTDTQYF
CDR3nt: TGTGCCAGCAGCCCATGGGGACTAGCCGGCACAGATACGCAGTATTTT

v_gene: TRBV2
j_gene: TRBJ2-7
d_gene: NA
abundance: NA
CDR3aa: CASGESVWTYEQYF
CDR3nt: TGTGCCAGCGGGGAGAGTGTTTGGACCTACGAGCAGTACTTC

v_gene: TRBV6-6
j_gene: TRBJ1-5
d_gene: NA
abundance: few
CDR3aa: CASRGWDQPQHF
CDR3nt: TGTGCCAGCAGGGGGTGGGATCAGCCCCAGCATTTT

v_gene: TRBV5-6
j_gene: TRBJ1-2
d_gene: NA
abundance: NA
CDR3aa: CASSFEGQRGVYGYTF
CDR3nt: TGTGCCAGCAGCTTTGAAGGCCAAAGGGGCGTCTATGGCTACACCTTC

v_gene: TRBV29-1
j_gene: TRBJ2-7
d_gene: TRBD2
abundance: few
CDR3aa: CSVGVAGVAYEQYF
CDR3nt: TGCAGCGTGGGCGTAGCGGGAGTCGCTTACGAGCAGTACTTC

v_gene: TRBV4-1
j_gene: TRBJ2-3
d_gene: TRBD2
abundance: few
CDR3aa: CASSRISGLDTDTQYF
CDR3nt: TGCGCCAGCAGCCGAATTAGCGGACTAGACACAGATACGCAGTATTTT

v_gene: TRBV27
j_gene: TRBJ2-1
d_gene: TRBD1
abundance: NA
CDR3aa: CASSSAGTGGNEQFF
CDR3nt: TGTGCCAGCAGTTCCGCCGGGACAGGGGGCAATGAGCAGTTCTTC

v_gene: TRBV6-6
j_gene: TRBJ1-2
d_gene: NA
abundance: few
CDR3aa: CASTQASSNYGYTF
CDR3nt: TGTGCCAGCACGCAGGCCTCTTCTAACTATGGCTACACCTTC

v_gene: TRBV11-2
j_gene: TRBJ2-7
d_gene: TRBD2
abundance: once
CDR3aa: CASSTGTSWYEQYF
CDR3nt: TGTGCCAGCAGCACCGGGACTAGCTGGTACGAGCAGTACTTC

v_gene: TRBV12-3/TRBV12-4
j_gene: TRBJ2-1
d_gene: NA
abundance: few
CDR3aa: CASSLTRGNEQFF
CDR3nt: TGTGCCAGCAGTTTAACCAGGGGCAATGAGCAGTTCTTC

v_gene: TRBV20-1
j_gene: TRBJ1-1
d_gene: NA
abundance: many
CDR3aa: CSASRDSNTEAFF
CDR3nt: TGCAGTGCAAGCCGGGACTCTAACACTGAAGCTTTCTTT

v_gene: TRBV4-3
j_gene: TRBJ2-1
d_gene: NA
abundance: NA
CDR3aa: CASSHREYNEQFF
CDR3nt: TGCGCCAGCAGCCACCGGGAGTACAATGAGCAGTTCTTC

v_gene: TRBV5-8
j_gene: TRBJ2-7
d_gene: NA
abundance: few
CDR3aa: CASSFRTGPARYEQYF
CDR3nt: TGTGCCAGCAGCTTCAGGACGGGTCCCGCCCGCTACGAGCAGTACTTC

v_gene: TRBV10-3
j_gene: TRBJ1-6
d_gene: TRBD1
abundance: NA
CDR3aa: CAISEGTGNNSPLHF
CDR3nt: TGTGCCATCAGTGAGGGGACAGGGAATAATTCACCCCTCCACTTT

v_gene: TRBV12-3/TRBV12-4
j_gene: TRBJ2-7
d_gene: TRBD1
abundance: NA
CDR3aa: CASSSTGRLSYEQYF
CDR3nt: TGTGCCAGCAGTTCGACAGGGCGGTTATCCTACGAGCAGTACTTC

v_gene: TRBV5-1
j_gene: TRBJ2-7
d_gene: NA
abundance: NA
CDR3aa: CASSLSTTGDYEQYF
CDR3nt: TGCGCCAGCAGCTTGTCGACTACGGGAGATTACGAGCAGTACTTC

v_gene: TRBV20-1
j_gene: TRBJ2-2
d_gene: NA
abundance: NA
CDR3aa: CSANPWGASAPLNTGELFF
CDR3nt: TGCAGTGCTAATCCTTGGGGGGCGAGTGCTCCCCTGAACACCGGGGAGCTGTTTTTT

v_gene: TRBV28
j_gene: TRBJ2-7
d_gene: NA
abundance: once
CDR3aa: CASKDSGTSAYEQYF
CDR3nt: TGTGCCAGCAAAGACTCCGGGACTTCGGCCTACGAGCAGTACTTC

v_gene: TRBV15
j_gene: TRBJ1-2
d_gene: NA
abundance: NA
CDR3aa: CATSREDWGYTF
CDR3nt: TGTGCCACCAGCAGGGAGGATTGGGGCTACACCTTC

v_gene: TRBV29-1
j_gene: TRBJ2-3
d_gene: TRBD2
abundance: NA
CDR3aa: CSVEKGALCSGRQYF
CDR3nt: TGCAGCGTTGAGAAGGGCGCGTTGTGTAGCGGGAGACAGTATTTT

v_gene: TRBV11-2
j_gene: TRBJ2-7
d_gene: NA
abundance: few
CDR3aa: CASSLEVTYEQYF
CDR3nt: TGTGCCAGCAGCTTAGAAGTGACCTACGAGCAGTACTTC

v_gene: TRBV7-9
j_gene: TRBJ1-2
d_gene: NA
abundance: NA
CDR3aa: CASSPARSYGYTF
CDR3nt: TGTGCCAGCAGCCCAGCCAGGTCCTATGGCTACACCTTC

v_gene: TRBV30
j_gene: TRBJ1-2
d_gene: NA
abundance: NA
CDR3aa: CAWSVWVGGYTF
CDR3nt: TGTGCCTGGAGTGTCTGGGTGGGAGGCTACACCTTC

v_gene: TRBV7-2
j_gene: TRBJ2-1
d_gene: TRBD1
abundance: few
CDR3aa: CASSPRDSRPSYNEQFF
CDR3nt: TGTGCCAGCAGCCCGAGGGACAGCCGTCCTTCCTACAATGAGCAGTTCTTC

v_gene: TRBV12-3/TRBV12-4
j_gene: TRBJ2-2
d_gene: TRBD1
abundance: NA
CDR3aa: CAGIRQGRTNTGELFF
CDR3nt: TGTGCCGGCATCCGACAGGGGCGAACGAACACCGGGGAGCTGTTTTTT

v_gene: TRBV2
j_gene: TRBJ2-4
d_gene: TRBD2
abundance: few
CDR3aa: CASSEASGRALGKNIQYF
CDR3nt: TGTGCCAGCAGTGAAGCTAGCGGGAGGGCCTTAGGCAAAAACATTCAGTACTTC

v_gene: TRBV3-1
j_gene: TRBJ2-7
d_gene: NA
abundance: NA
CDR3aa: CASSQVGGRDHSYEQYF
CDR3nt: TGTGCCAGCAGCCAAGTGGGGGGCAGGGACCACTCCTACGAGCAGTACTTC

v_gene: TRBV4-1
j_gene: TRBJ2-1
d_gene: TRBD2
abundance: few
CDR3aa: CASSTSGRTLDNNEQFF
CDR3nt: TGCGCCAGTTCTACTAGCGGGAGGACTTTAGATAACAATGAGCAGTTCTTC

v_gene: TRBV6-2/TRBV6-3
j_gene: TRBJ2-5
d_gene: NA
abundance: NA
CDR3aa: CASSDRTGTETQYF
CDR3nt: TGTGCCAGCAGTGACAGAACAGGGACGGAGACCCAGTACTTC

v_gene: TRBV29-1
j_gene: TRBJ2-3
d_gene: TRBD1
abundance: few
CDR3aa: CSATIGQGVTDTQYF
CDR3nt: TGCAGCGCCACGATCGGACAGGGTGTCACAGATACGCAGTATTTT

v_gene: TRBV7-2
j_gene: TRBJ2-7
d_gene: NA
abundance: few
CDR3aa: CASSLGYGGGSSYEQYF
CDR3nt: TGTGCCAGCAGCTTAGGCTACGGCGGAGGGAGCTCCTACGAGCAGTACTTC

v_gene: TRBV13
j_gene: TRBJ2-7
d_gene: NA
abundance: NA
CDR3aa: CASSRVTKLEQYF
CDR3nt: TGTGCCAGCAGCCGGGTGACTAAGTTGGAGCAGTACTTC

v_gene: TRBV6-2/TRBV6-3
j_gene: TRBJ2-5
d_gene: NA
abundance: few
CDR3aa: CASSHPETQYF
CDR3nt: TGTGCCAGCAGTCACCCGGAGACCCAGTACTTC

v_gene: TRBV5-1
j_gene: TRBJ1-2
d_gene: NA
abundance: NA
CDR3aa: CASSFRDGANYGYTF
CDR3nt: TGCGCCAGCAGCTTCCGGGACGGAGCTAACTATGGCTACACCTTC

v_gene: TRBV5-1
j_gene: TRBJ2-7
d_gene: NA
abundance: many
CDR3aa: CASSLAGESYEQYF
CDR3nt: TGCGCCAGCAGCCTCGCTGGGGAGTCCTACGAGCAGTACTTC

v_gene: TRBV12-3/TRBV12-4
j_gene: TRBJ2-3
d_gene: NA
abundance: few
CDR3aa: CASRHYSRTDTQYF
CDR3nt: TGTGCCAGCAGGCACTACAGTAGGACAGATACGCAGTATTTT

v_gene: TRBV20-1
j_gene: TRBJ2-1
d_gene: NA
abundance: NA
CDR3aa: CSALGGETSYNEQFF
CDR3nt: TGCAGTGCCCTCGGGGGAGAGACCTCCTACAATGAGCAGTTCTTC

v_gene: TRBV10-3
j_gene: TRBJ2-7
d_gene: NA
abundance: few
CDR3aa: CATSPEQVTYEQYF
CDR3nt: TGTGCCACCAGCCCCGAACAGGTCACCTACGAGCAGTACTTC

v_gene: TRBV7-9
j_gene: TRBJ1-6
d_gene: NA
abundance: NA
CDR3aa: CASSLEENSPLHF
CDR3nt: TGTGCCAGCAGCTTAGAGGAGAATTCACCCCTCCACTTT